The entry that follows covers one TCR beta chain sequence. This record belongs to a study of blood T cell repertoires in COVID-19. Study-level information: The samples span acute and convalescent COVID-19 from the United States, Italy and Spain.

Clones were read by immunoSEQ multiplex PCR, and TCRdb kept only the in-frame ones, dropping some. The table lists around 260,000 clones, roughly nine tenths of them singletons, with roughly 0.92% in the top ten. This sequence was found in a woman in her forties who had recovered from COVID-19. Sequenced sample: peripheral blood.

The chain's CDR3 is CASRAPGTEAFF. In nucleotides, the CDR3 is TGTGCCAGCAGAGCCCCCGGCACTGAAGCTTTCTTT. The chain has TRBV27 and TRBJ1-1; D not resolved. Trimming stripped 6 bases from V and 4 bases from J, with 9 bases between. The germline gives CDR1 MNHEY, CDR2 SMNVEV (reference sequence). This CDR3 region has 12 residues.